This T cell receptor (beta chain) was sequenced in a study of shared clonotypes between healthy human individuals (dated by TCRdb to between 2020 and 2021). At the level of the whole study: The cohort included three men and a couple of women between 18 and 49 years of age. For each donor, CD4 naive and CD4 memory were each run on three plates, CD8 naive on two plates, and CD8 memory on one plate. The study deeply sequenced blood TCR repertoires of about 5 healthy adults to estimate repertoire size and the extent of clonotype sharing between individuals. To increase sequencing depth and limit assay-specific biases, different laboratories used diverse techniques to prepare libraries and sequence TCR repertoires. Between about 0.8 and 9.5 billion PBMCs per donor were obtained by leukapheresis.

TCR CDR3 regions were amplified from genomic DNA by multiplex PCR using the deep immunoSEQ assay. For each cell subset, the extracted genomic DNA was distributed evenly across all wells of several immunoSEQ 96-well plates, and each plate served as one replicate. For sorted subsets, 150 to 250 ng genomic DNA, equal to about 30,000 T cell genomes, was loaded into each replicate PCR. Purified libraries were quantified with a Qubit 3.0 fluorometer, sized on a Bioanalyzer 2100, and re-quantified with the KAPA Library Quantification kit. Every immunoSEQ 96-well plate was sequenced on a separate single-read 150-cycle Illumina NextSeq 550 flow cell. As for the authors' bioinformatics: Because only junctional sequences without quality scores were contained in the immunoSEQ output, filtering matching that applied to full-length reads could not be performed. Sequences were annotated with PyIR, a Python wrapper for IgBLAST v1.9, using IMGT germline references to assign V/J genes and CDR3. Reads were removed for weak V/J assignments (E-value above 1e-6), missing CDR3, stop codons, out-of-frame junctions, or ambiguous translated residues. A V3J clonotype was defined by an identical inferred V gene, J gene, and CDR3 amino acid sequence. Percentage overlap between repertoires was calculated by dividing the number of shared unique clonotypes by the size of the smaller repertoire. Richness of each repertoire was evaluated using RTK rarefaction, the Chao1 estimator, and Recon v2.1 estimates of unobserved clonotypes. Generation probabilities were computed with OLGA for all TCRbeta clonotypes obtained by the gDNA method from a handful of donors. What TCRdb holds here is the immuneACCESS table cut down to in-frame rearrangements. Part of the clones is not present; checked against another copy, under half of the missing clones reflect an unresolved V gene, and the others are unexplained. Clone size and the V and J calls come from that table; the DNA yielded D and trimming. The sample yields approximately 2.4 million clones; almost 96% were counted once. The ten biggest clones cover 0.13% of the sample.

Summary of the overall study and its limitations: Sampling was limited to blood, and TCR repertoires in tissue likely differ from TCR repertoires in blood. Clonotypes shared by all four sorted-subset donors showed higher generation probabilities than non-shared clonotypes. Pairwise subsampling indicated that sequencing depth was expected to affect the degree of clonotype sharing among donors. Rarefaction of sorted-subset datasets indicated incomplete sequencing despite the large sequencing depth. Estimated clonotype richness was generally larger for naive than for memory subsets. Because the study included only a small number of donors, the genetic and exposure-history diversity represented was limited. Sharing across several donors was observed for around 5% of naive CD4, over 3% of naive CD8, around 2.5% of memory CD4, and around 0.4% of memory CD8 clonotypes.

Donors were healthy HIV-negative adults with no recently reported acute infections or vaccinations. All donors were Caucasian adults living in Nashville, Tennessee, USA. CD4+ T cells were enriched by magnetic negative selection, after which naive cells were positively selected on CD45RA and the negative fraction was taken as the memory subset. After blood collection by leukapheresis, PBMCs were isolated using Ficoll-Histopaque density gradient centrifugation and then cryopreserved in the vapor phase of liquid nitrogen. Analytical flow cytometry was used to check the purity and quantity of every magnetically sorted T cell population. Genomic DNA was isolated from each sorted fraction and quantified by UV absorbance on a Nanodrop 2000c. With respect to this clone: There is no known antigen for this receptor. No quality values exist for individual bases; no much larger clone is one base distant. Different DNA sequences within this sample yield the same CDR3.

The germline V and J ends show losses of 0 bases and 1 base respectively, and no gene match explains 0 bases of the junction. Inclusive of the bounding cysteine and phenylalanine, the CDR3 is 14 residues long. Left in the record is the CDR3 DNA by itself, 42 bases read in frame from the first base. CDR1 and CDR2, looked up from the germline V gene (reference sequence), are SGHNT and YYREEE. The sequenced sample consisted of naive CD4+ T cells sorted from blood. The cell subset or site label on this specimen signifies: CD45RA+ positively selected. The source is a young man in good health. The sequence links TRBV5-4 to TRBJ2-5; 7 bases in the middle match TRBD2. Here is the DNA: TGTGCCAGCAGCTTGGCGGGGGGCCAAGAGACCCAGTACTTC. Protein translation: CASSLAGGQETQYF.